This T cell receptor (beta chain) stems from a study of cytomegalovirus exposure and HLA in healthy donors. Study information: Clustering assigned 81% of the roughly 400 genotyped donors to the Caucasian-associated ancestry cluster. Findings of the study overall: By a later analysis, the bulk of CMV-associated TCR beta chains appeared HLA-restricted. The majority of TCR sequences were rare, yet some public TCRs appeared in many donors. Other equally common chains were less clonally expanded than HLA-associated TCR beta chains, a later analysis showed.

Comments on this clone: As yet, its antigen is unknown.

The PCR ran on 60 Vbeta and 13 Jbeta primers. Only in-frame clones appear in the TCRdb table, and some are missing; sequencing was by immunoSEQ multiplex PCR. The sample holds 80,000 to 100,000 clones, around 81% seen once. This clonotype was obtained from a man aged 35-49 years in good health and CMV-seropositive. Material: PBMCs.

For the CDR3, the DNA is TGTGCCAGCAGCCAAACAGTAGCTGGAAACACCATATATTTT. It yields the protein CASSQTVAGNTIYF. V gene TRBV11-2 combines with J gene TRBJ1-3, with unresolved D. Germline V gives CDR1 SGHAT, CDR2 FQNNGV. The V and J ends lost 5 bases and 2 bases respectively, with 10 bases between them. CDR3 length: 14 residues.